Listed here are 28 T cell receptor beta chains from one sample, sequenced in a study of CD8+ T cells in alopecia areata. Treatment of the sample: oral pan-JAK inhibitor, 5-10 mg twice daily. Extracted RNA was reverse transcribed, and the resulting cDNA served as sequencing template. The table came from immunoSEQ multiplex PCR; TCRdb's copy has only in-frame clones and leaves some out. The sample consists of 90,000 or so clones, 44% of them appearing once. The material was CD8+ T cells sorted from blood, obtained at week 24, from a patient treated with tofacitinib. The receptor source for this set is a human donor with alopecia areata.

CDR3 region: CASSPRTSGRLETQYF. The DNA for the CDR3 is TGTGCCAGCTCCCCAAGGACTAGCGGGAGACTAGAGACCCAGTACTTC. The chain has TRBV18 and TRBJ2-5; 13 nucleotides agree with TRBD2. Unmatched junction bases numbered 8, after V lost 6 bases and J lost 4 bases. The CDR3 runs to 16 residues. Per germline, CDR1 KGHSH and CDR2 LQKENI.

A word on this clone: A much larger clone lies a single base off, so this may be a read error. V is TRBV7-7 and J is TRBJ2-1; unclear D gene. V lost 1 base to trimming and J lost 5 bases, with 3 bases between them. Germline V gene sequence: CDR1 SSHAT, CDR2 FNYEAQ (reference sequence). This CDR3 has 12 residues. The DNA for the CDR3 is TGTGCCAGCAGCTTAGTCCACAATGAGCAGTTCTTC. Encoded protein: CASSLVHNEQFF.

The chain has TRBV7-8 and TRBJ1-5; no definite D call. The CDR3 is 13 residues long. The germline CDR1 and CDR2 sequences are SGHVS and FQNEAQ. V was clipped by 3 bases and J by 6 bases, with 9 bases between them. The CDR3 DNA follows: TGTGCCAGCAGCTTGGGTGGGGTTCAGCCCCAGCATTTT. It translates to CASSLGGVQPQHF.

This clone was observed a few times. This chain uses TRBV6-1 with TRBJ1-5; D is unresolved. CDR1 is MNHNS, CDR2 SASEGT, per germline. The CDR3 loop spans 14 amino acids. The germline V and J ends were trimmed by 3 bases and 2 bases, with 8 bases remaining between them. CDR3 amino acids: CASSELPGNQPQHF. The CDR3 bases are TGTGCCAGCAGTGAGCTACCAGGCAATCAGCCCCAGCATTTT.

The chain uses TRBV7-8 and TRBJ2-3, with 7 nucleotides matching TRBD1. Per the germline V gene, CDR1 is SGHVS and CDR2 is FQNEAQ. V lost 0 bases, J lost 4 bases, and 10 bases stayed unmatched. The CDR3 loop spans 17 amino acids. The CDR3 DNA reads as TGTGCCAGCAGCTTAGCCAAACAGGGGTCGGTCCCAGATACGCAGTATTTT. Protein product: CASSLAKQGSVPDTQYF.

The chain has TRBV4-1 and TRBJ2-6; TRBD1 is a possible D gene (7 bases). The CDR3 is 19 residues long. V shed 0 bases and J shed 3 bases, with 18 bases lying between them. Germline V gene data show CDR1 as MGHRA and CDR2 as YSYEKL. CDR3 residues: CASSQESQGGVSGANVLTF. DNA for the CDR3: TGCGCCAGCAGCCAAGAATCCCAGGGGGGTGTAAGTGGGGCCAACGTCCTGACTTTC.

V usage is TRBV27 and J usage is TRBJ2-1; D ambiguous. V was shortened by 1 base and J by 2 bases, with 12 bases between the two germline ends. CDR3 length: 16 amino acids. Germline V gene sequence: CDR1 MNHEY, CDR2 SMNVEV (reference sequence). CDR3 in DNA: TGTGCCAGCAGTTTATTGCGAGGATTGGCCTACAATGAGCAGTTCTTC. Its translation: CASSLLRGLAYNEQFF.

In this sample, this clone turned up many times. The chain links TRBV9 to TRBJ2-3; unclear D gene. The CDR3 spans 14 residues. Germline CDR1 reads SGDLS; CDR2 reads YYNGEE. Trimming took off 4 bases at V and 5 bases at J, with 14 bases between the two ends. The CDR3 bases are TGTGCCAGCAGCCCACCCGGAAGACAAGATACGCAGTATTTT. Protein sequence: CASSPPGRQDTQYF.

CDR3 nucleotides: TGTGCCTGGACGGACGGGACAGGGAGCTACGAGCAGTACTTC. Amino acid sequence: CAWTDGTGSYEQYF. This chain connects TRBV30 to TRBJ2-7; 9 bases agree with TRBD1. V lost 4 bases, J lost 3 bases, and 7 bases stayed unmatched. CDR3 length: 14 residues. CDR1 is GTSNPN, CDR2 SVGIG, per germline (reference sequence).

The gene calls are TRBV10-3 and TRBJ2-2; no clear D. The CDR3 extends over 15 amino acids. The germline V gene has CDR1 ENHRY and CDR2 SYGVKD. V shed 4 bases and J shed 3 bases, with 12 bases lying between them. The CDR3 bases are TGTGCCATCAGTGGTGGGAAGGAATACACCGGGGAGCTGTTTTTT. Protein: CAISGGKEYTGELFF.

This clone was recorded once. This chain joins TRBV4-1 and TRBJ2-3; D unclear. V was shortened by 1 base and J by 2 bases, with 4 bases between the two germline ends. The CDR3 totals 13 residues. The V gene's germline CDR1 is MGHRA and CDR2 YSYEKL. CDR3 coding DNA: TGCGCCAGCAGCCAAGTATCCACAGATACGCAGTATTTT. It is translated as CASSQVSTDTQYF.

The V gene is TRBV30, the J gene TRBJ2-7; 7 bases agree with TRBD2. Trimming at V came to 5 bases and at J to 2 bases, leaving 9 bases not matched to a gene. The germline gives CDR1 GTSNPN, CDR2 SVGIG (reference sequence). The CDR3 runs 14 residues. CDR3 nucleotides: TGTGCCTGGGCCGCAGGGAGGGGAACCTACGAGCAGTACTTC. Translating gives CAWAAGRGTYEQYF.

This clone was detected a few times. The chain recombines TRBV4-1 with TRBJ1-1, with D unresolved. The CDR3 is 17 residues long. The germline CDR1 and CDR2 sequences are MGHRA and YSYEKL. Trimming cost V 4 bases and J 0 bases, with 18 bases left between them. CDR3: CASSLPDRPGMNTEAFF. As DNA, the CDR3 is TGCGCCAGCAGCCTCCCCGACCGGCCTGGGATGAACACTGAAGCTTTCTTT.

Comment on this clone: This is likely an artifact of a read error, given a far larger clone one base away. The chain has TRBV30 and TRBJ2-3; weak D call: TRBD1 (8 bases). The CDR3 is 15 residues long. Trimming stripped 3 bases from V and 6 bases from J, with 19 bases between. Germline CDR1 and CDR2: GTSNPN and SVGIG (reference sequence). CDR3 sequence (DNA): TGTGCCTGGAGGGTACGAGGACAGGGAGGGGATACGCAGTATTTT. It is translated as CAWRVRGQGGDTQYF.

V usage is TRBV2 and J usage is TRBJ2-2, with a possible D match to TRBD2 (6 bases). The V gene's germline CDR1 is SNHLY and CDR2 FYNNEI. The CDR3 is 15 amino acids. V was pared by 4 bases and J by 1 base, with 10 bases between. The CDR3 DNA follows: TGTGCCAGCAGTGTATGGAGGGAGAACACCGGGGAGCTGTTTTTT. It encodes CASSVWRENTGELFF.

The chain combines TRBV7-3 with TRBJ2-2; D unresolved. This CDR3 is built from 13 residues. CDR1 and CDR2 from the germline V gene are SGHTA and FQGTGA. The V end was cut by 5 bases, the J end by 4 bases, with 8 bases between. The CDR3 DNA reads as TGTGCCAGCAGCCCCTTTGGCACCGGGGAGCTGTTTTTT. Its protein is CASSPFGTGELFF.

The genes are TRBV18 and TRBJ1-1; no clear D. CDR3 size: 14 residues. V was shortened by 6 bases and J by 0 bases, with 11 bases between the two germline ends. Germline-derived CDR1 and CDR2 are KGHSH and LQKENI. The CDR3 coding sequence is TGTGCCAGCTCCCATCTTGGGGTGAACACTGAAGCTTTCTTT. Its protein product is CASSHLGVNTEAFF.

The rearrangement uses TRBV27 and TRBJ2-3; 8 nucleotides agree with TRBD1. V dropped 5 bases and J dropped 2; count of bases not matched to a gene: 6. CDR3 size: 15 residues. Germline V gene lookup returns CDR1 MNHEY and CDR2 SMNVEV (reference sequence). CDR3 loop: CASSGIRGHTDTQYF. The CDR3 DNA is TGTGCCAGCAGTGGTATCAGGGGGCACACAGATACGCAGTATTTT.

V usage is TRBV29-1 and J usage is TRBJ2-7, with D perhaps TRBD1 (6 bases). The ends were cut back, 6 bases at V and 2 bases at J, with 17 bases in the middle. This CDR3 has 14 residues. Germline lookup yields CDR1 SQVTM and CDR2 ANQGSEA. CDR3 DNA: TGCAGCGTGAACAGGGCTGAGGGAGCCTACGAGCAGTACTTC. Translating it yields CSVNRAEGAYEQYF.

This clone has a handful of counts. The V gene is TRBV7-9, the J gene TRBJ2-1; TRBD2 aligns across 8 bases. The length of the CDR3 is 16 residues. V was pared by 4 bases and J by 2 bases, with 7 bases of the junction left unmatched. From germline, CDR1 is SEHNR and CDR2 FQNEAQ (reference sequence). In DNA form, the CDR3 reads TGTGCCAGCAGCTCCCCCGTAGCGGGGCCCTACAATGAGCAGTTCTTC. Its translation: CASSSPVAGPYNEQFF.

This clone has just a few counts. This chain joins TRBV29-1 and TRBJ2-1; D is unresolved. In germline, CDR1 is SQVTM, CDR2 ANQGSEA. Deletions cut 3 bases from V and 9 bases from J, with 15 bases between. The length of the CDR3 is 13 residues. For the CDR3, the DNA is TGCAGCGTTGAGGCTGCTTCTAAGCCTGAGCAGTTCTTC. It translates to CSVEAASKPEQFF.

This clone was recorded a few times. The chain combines TRBV5-1 with TRBJ1-1, with 9 nucleotides matching TRBD1. The CDR3 runs 15 residues. V was pared by 4 bases and J by 6 bases, with 10 bases of the junction left unmatched. Germline CDR1 reads SGHRS; CDR2 reads YFSETQ. This CDR3 is CASSDTEDRGAEAFF. In nucleotides, the CDR3 is TGCGCCAGCAGCGACACCGAGGACAGGGGTGCTGAAGCTTTCTTT.

This clone has a handful of counts. This sequence joins TRBV29-1 and TRBJ2-4; 9 positions agree with TRBD1. The CDR3 sequence is 12 residues long. The germline CDR1 and CDR2 sequences are SQVTM and ANQGSEA. V trimming: 4 bases; J trimming: 7 bases; junction bases outside the gene matches: 2. CDR3 in amino acids: CSVGTGENIQYF. Here the CDR3 DNA reads TGCAGCGTTGGGACAGGGGAGAACATTCAGTACTTC. Together with reference TRBV29-1 and TRBJ2-4, the CDR3 gives the full variable domain: SAVISQKPSRDICQRGTSLTIQCQVDSQVTMMFWYRQQPGQSLTLIATANQGSEATYESGFVIDKFPISRPNLTFSTLTVSNMSPEDSSIYLCSVGTGENIQYFGAGTRLSVL.

Ten or more counts support this clone. The V call is TRBV4-3, the J call TRBJ2-3; D possibly corresponds to TRBD2 (7 bases). V shed 0 bases and J shed 2 bases, with 18 bases lying between them. Germline V gives CDR1 LGHNA, CDR2 YSLEER. This CDR3 spans 18 amino acids. The CDR3 DNA reads as TGCGCCAGCAGCCAAGAGTTAGGTGGGGGGGGGCTCACAGATACGCAGTATTTT. Its protein product is CASSQELGGGGLTDTQYF.

The chain combines TRBV6-5 with TRBJ2-7, with D possibly being TRBD1 or TRBD2 (6 bases each). V lost 10 bases and J 2 bases, leaving 15 bases between the germline ends. From germline, CDR1 is MNHEY and CDR2 SVGAGI. The CDR3 extends over 13 amino acids. The DNA for the CDR3 is TGTGCCACGGCGCCGGGGGCTACCTACGAGCAGTACTTC. Translation gives CATAPGATYEQYF.

This clone has only a few counts. The chain uses TRBV6-1 and TRBJ1-1; D not certain. Germline lookup yields CDR1 MNHNS and CDR2 SASEGT. V shed 7 bases and J shed 1 base, with 13 bases lying between them. CDR3 length: 14 amino acids. The DNA of the CDR3 is TGTGCCAGCACCTACTTGGGAGGGAACACTGAAGCTTTCTTT. This codes for CASTYLGGNTEAFF.

V gene TRBV27 combines with J gene TRBJ1-1; D ambiguous. Germline CDR1 and CDR2: MNHEY and SMNVEV (reference sequence). CDR3 size: 15 residues. Trimming removed 7 bases from V and 4 bases from J, with 19 bases in between. The CDR3: CASTPSPSGGTEAFF. DNA of the CDR3: TGTGCCAGCACCCCCTCCCCCTCGGGTGGCACTGAAGCTTTCTTT.

The gene calls are TRBV9 and TRBJ2-5, with a tentative D call TRBD1 (5 bases). Per germline, CDR1 SGDLS and CDR2 YYNGEE. V lost 3 bases and J 5 bases, leaving 17 bases between the germline ends. The CDR3 covers 15 residues. Here the CDR3 reads CASSGSRTSGETQYF. CDR3 DNA: TGTGCCAGCAGCGGATCCCGGACCTCAGGGGAGACCCAGTACTTC.